This T cell receptor (beta chain) was recovered during a study of OX40 agonist ivuxolimab in advanced cancers. Across the whole study: Head and neck, renal cell, melanoma or hepatocellular carcinoma were the cancers that dose-escalation patients had.

Notes on the study in general: Partial responders at 0.1-3.0 mg/kg showed near-lowest clonal expansion. The study did not work out the antigen specificity of the expanded peripheral T cells.

Method: immunoSEQ multiplex PCR; TCRdb's copy keeps in-frame clones and lacks some. The sample lists about 19,000 clones; about 70% were seen once. Concerning this clone itself: Its cognate antigen is unknown.

This clonotype was sampled from an adult with an advanced solid tumor such as melanoma, head and neck, liver or kidney cancer. The sample here was CD4+ or CD8+ T cells sorted from blood, taken in a trial of the OX40 agonist ivuxolimab.

For the CDR3, the DNA is TGTGCCAGCAGTAGACGACAGGGGCTGAACACTGAAGCTTTCTTT. Translation: CASSRRQGLNTEAFF. The chain is built from TRBV27 and TRBJ1-1, with 8 bases fitting TRBD1. The CDR3 covers 15 residues. J was trimmed by 0 bases and V by 5 bases; bases with no gene match: 5. Germline CDR1 and CDR2: MNHEY and SMNVEV (reference sequence).